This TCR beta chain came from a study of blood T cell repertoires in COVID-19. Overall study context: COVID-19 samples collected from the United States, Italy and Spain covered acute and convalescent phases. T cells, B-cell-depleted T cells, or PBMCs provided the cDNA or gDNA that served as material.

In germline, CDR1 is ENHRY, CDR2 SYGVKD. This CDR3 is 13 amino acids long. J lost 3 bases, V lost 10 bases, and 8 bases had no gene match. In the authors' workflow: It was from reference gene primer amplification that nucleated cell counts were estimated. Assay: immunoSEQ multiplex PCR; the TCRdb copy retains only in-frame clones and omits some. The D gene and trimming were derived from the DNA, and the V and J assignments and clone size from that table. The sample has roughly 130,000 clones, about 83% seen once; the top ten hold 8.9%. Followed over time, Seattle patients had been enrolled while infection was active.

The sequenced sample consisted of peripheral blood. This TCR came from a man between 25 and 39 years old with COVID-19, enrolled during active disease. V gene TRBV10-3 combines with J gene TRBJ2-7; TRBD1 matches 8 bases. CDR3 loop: CATKDREHYEQYF. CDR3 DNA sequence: TGTGCCACAAAGGACAGGGAGCACTACGAGCAGTACTTC.